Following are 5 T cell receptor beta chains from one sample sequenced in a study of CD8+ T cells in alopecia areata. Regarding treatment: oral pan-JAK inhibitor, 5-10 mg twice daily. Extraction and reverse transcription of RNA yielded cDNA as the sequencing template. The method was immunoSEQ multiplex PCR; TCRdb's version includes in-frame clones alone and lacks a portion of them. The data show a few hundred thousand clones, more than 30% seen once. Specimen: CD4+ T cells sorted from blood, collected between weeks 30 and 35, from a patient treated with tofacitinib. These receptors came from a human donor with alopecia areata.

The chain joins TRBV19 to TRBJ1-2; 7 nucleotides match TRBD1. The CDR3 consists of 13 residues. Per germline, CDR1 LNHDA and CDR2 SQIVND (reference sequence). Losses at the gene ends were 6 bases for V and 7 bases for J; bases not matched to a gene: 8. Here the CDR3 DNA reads TGTGCCAGTAGCCAGACAGGGTTCAGTGGCTACACCTTC. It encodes CASSQTGFSGYTF. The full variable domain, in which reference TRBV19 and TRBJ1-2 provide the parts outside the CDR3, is DGGITQSPKYLFRKEGQNVTLSCEQNLNHDAMYWYRQDPGQGLRLIYYSQIVNDFQKGDIAEGYSVSREKKESFPLTVTSAQKNPTAFYLCASSQTGFSGYTFGSGTRLTVV.

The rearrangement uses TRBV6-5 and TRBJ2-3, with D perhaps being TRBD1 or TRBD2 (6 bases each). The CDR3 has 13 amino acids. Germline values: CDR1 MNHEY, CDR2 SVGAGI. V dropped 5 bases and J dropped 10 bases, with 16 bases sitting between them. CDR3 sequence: CASSRPGASAQYF. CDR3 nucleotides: TGTGCCAGCAGTCGACCGGGGGCCTCTGCGCAGTATTTT.

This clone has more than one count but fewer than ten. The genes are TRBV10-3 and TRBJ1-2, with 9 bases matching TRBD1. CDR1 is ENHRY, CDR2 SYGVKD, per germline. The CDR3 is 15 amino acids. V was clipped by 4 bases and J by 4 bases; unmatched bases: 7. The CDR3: CAISGTGTGIYGYTF. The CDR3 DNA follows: TGTGCCATCAGTGGAACCGGGACAGGGATCTATGGCTACACCTTC.

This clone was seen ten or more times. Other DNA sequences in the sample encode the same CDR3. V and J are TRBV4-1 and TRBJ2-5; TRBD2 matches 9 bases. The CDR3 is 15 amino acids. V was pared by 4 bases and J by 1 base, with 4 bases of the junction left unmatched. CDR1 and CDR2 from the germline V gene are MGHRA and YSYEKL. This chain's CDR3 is CASSPHSGGQETQYF. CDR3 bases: TGCGCCAGCAGCCCCCATAGCGGGGGCCAAGAGACCCAGTACTTC.

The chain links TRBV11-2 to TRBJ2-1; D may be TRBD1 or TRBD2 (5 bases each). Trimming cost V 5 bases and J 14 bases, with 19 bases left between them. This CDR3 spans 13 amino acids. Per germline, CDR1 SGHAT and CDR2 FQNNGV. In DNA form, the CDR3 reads TGTGCCAGCAGCCCTGGGGCGGGCCCAAGGGAGTTCTTC. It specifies CASSPGAGPREFF. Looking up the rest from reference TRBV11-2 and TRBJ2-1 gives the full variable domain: EAGVAQSPRYKIIEKRQSVAFWCNPISGHATLYWYQQILGQGPKLLIQFQNNGVVDDSQLPKDRFSAERLKGVDSTLKIQPAKLEDSAVYLCASSPGAGPREFFGPGTRLTVL.